This TCR beta chain was sequenced for a study of cytomegalovirus exposure and HLA in healthy donors. Study-level background: Later analysis reported that the 120 or so validation repertoires shared the platform of the roughly 710 first-cohort repertoires. Study-wide results and caveats: CMV antigen specificity of a few CMV-associated chains was confirmed in vitro. Rarity characterized most TCR sequences, yet some public TCRs appeared in many donors. The classifier reportedly diagnosed cytomegalovirus status with high specificity and sensitivity.

A remark on this clone: The antigen remains unidentified.

After removal of 7 bases from V and 5 bases from J, the junction contained 13 bases not matched to a gene. Per germline, CDR1 SGHRS and CDR2 YFSETQ. This CDR3 is built from 15 residues. The repertoire was sequenced with immunoSEQ multiplex PCR; TCRdb's copy has only in-frame clones and lacks some. Of about 240,000 clones detected, 87% appear once; the ten largest clones hold approximately 2.5%. The sample was PBMCs. This TCR was recovered from a man younger than 30 in good health and CMV-seronegative. The chain is built from TRBV5-1 and TRBJ2-3; 7 nucleotides match TRBD2. The CDR3 sequence is CASRKASGRGDTQYF. CDR3 bases: TGCGCCAGCCGGAAGGCTTCGGGGAGGGGAGATACGCAGTATTTT.